This record looks at one T cell receptor (beta chain) sequence and its context. Its specificity is unknown. The length of the CDR3 is 14 residues. Looked up from germline, CDR1 is MRHNA and CDR2 is SNTAGT. V lost 0 bases and J 2 bases, leaving 7 bases between the germline ends. This entry is derived from a study of T cell responses to AZD1222 COVID-19 vaccine. Broader study findings: Nearly half of spike-specific TCRs reportedly go after variant regions that carry no mutations.

Method: immunoSEQ multiplex PCR; TCRdb's copy keeps in-frame clones and lacks some. The table shows 100,000 or so clones, with roughly 90% occurring only once. The sequence came from an adult in good health. Sequenced material: peripheral blood, taken on day 0 of AZD1222 vaccination. The V call is TRBV6-4, the J call TRBJ1-2; D is ambiguous. This chain's CDR3 is CASSDSGRNYGYTF. DNA of the CDR3: TGTGCCAGCAGTGACTCCGGGAGAAACTATGGCTACACCTTC.